The 23 T cell receptor beta chains in this list originate from one sample, sequenced in a study of technical replicates of blood from several donors (dated by TCRdb to 2016 to 2017). Libraries were prepared through the immunoSEQ multiplex PCR assay. Held by TCRdb, this immuneACCESS table contains in-frame sequences only and omits some clones. Under half of the omission traces to an unresolved V gene where checked; the cause of the rest is unknown. The sample has about 83,000 clones on record, over 85% of them singletons. In total, the top ten clones hold more than 0.2% of the sample. The sequencing sample was made of T cells isolated from PBMCs. The receptors were sampled from a human donor in good health.

The chain uses TRBV19 and TRBJ2-1; D is unclear. The CDR3 extends over 15 amino acids. Germline CDR1 LNHDA, CDR2 SQIVND (reference sequence). Trimming took 3 bases from V and 0 from J, leaving 9 bases between them. CDR3 nucleotide sequence: TGTGCCAGTAGTATCCGCGTCAACTCCTACAATGAGCAGTTCTTC. Amino acids: CASSIRVNSYNEQFF.

The chain combines TRBV15 with TRBJ2-1; D remains ambiguous. The CDR3 contains 13 residues. The V end was cut by 7 bases, the J end by 2 bases, with 9 bases between. CDR1 and CDR2 from the germline V gene are LNHNV and YYDKDF (reference sequence). The CDR3 is CATMLETYNEQFF. DNA for the CDR3: TGTGCCACCATGCTCGAGACCTACAATGAGCAGTTCTTC. Complete variable domain (other parts from reference TRBV15 and TRBJ2-1): DAMVIQNPRYQVTQFGKPVTLSCSQTLNHNVMYWYQQKSSQAPKLLFHYYDKDFNNEADTPDNFQSRRPNTSFCFLDIRSPGLGDTAMYLCATMLETYNEQFFGPGTRLTVL.

This clone was recorded once. The chain recombines TRBV6-6 with TRBJ1-2; no clear D gene. Trimming pared 6 bases from V and 1 base from J, leaving 9 bases between. Germline lookup yields CDR1 MNHNY and CDR2 SVGAGI (reference sequence). The CDR3 is 13 amino acids. DNA of the CDR3: TGTGCCAGCAGGTTAGAGGGTAACTATGGCTACACCTTC. This sequence encodes CASRLEGNYGYTF.

The chain uses TRBV5-5 and TRBJ2-1; D unclear. Germline CDR1 SGHKS, CDR2 YYEKEE (reference sequence). The CDR3 spans 11 residues. Trimming left V 2 bases short and J 9 bases short, with 6 bases between. CDR3 coding DNA: TGTGCCAGCAGCTTTATGGCTGAGCAGTTCTTC. Its protein product is CASSFMAEQFF. The variable domain in full, with the rest retrieved from reference TRBV5-5 and TRBJ2-1, is DAGVTQSPTHLIKTRGQQVTLRCSPISGHKSVSWYQQVLGQGPQFIFQYYEKEERGRGNFPDRFSARQFPNYSSELNVNALLLGDSALYLCASSFMAEQFFGPGTRLTVL.

The CDR3 DNA reads as TGTGCCATAAGCGAGGTCCCGGAGGTCAGGACTAATGAAAAACTGTTTTTT. Residues: CAISEVPEVRTNEKLFF. The chain joins TRBV10-3 to TRBJ1-4; D is undetermined. This CDR3 contains 17 residues. V was pared by 9 bases and J by 2 bases, with 22 bases between. The germline CDR1 and CDR2 sequences are ENHRY and SYGVKD.

The chain employs TRBV4-2 and TRBJ1-3; 11 bases agree with TRBD1. The trim removed 4 bases at V and 3 bases at J, leaving 5 bases unmatched. The CDR3 is 16 amino acids. In germline, CDR1 is LGHNA, CDR2 YNFKEQ. The CDR3 sequence is CASSLGTGGSGNTIYF. The CDR3 DNA sequence: TGTGCCAGCAGCCTTGGGACAGGGGGGAGTGGAAACACCATATATTTT.

The chain is built from TRBV2 and TRBJ2-3, with TRBD1 as a possible D gene (7 bases). This CDR3 spans 14 amino acids. V was shortened by 4 bases and J by 3 bases, with 11 bases between the two germline ends. Germline V gene sequence: CDR1 SNHLY, CDR2 FYNNEI. The CDR3 sequence is CASSAQGGTDTQYF. As DNA, the CDR3 is TGTGCCAGCAGTGCCCAGGGGGGTACAGATACGCAGTATTTT.

The V and J genes are TRBV11-3 and TRBJ2-7; 10 nucleotides match TRBD2. The CDR3 contains 14 residues. Germline CDR1 and CDR2: SGHNT and YENEEA. Trimming cost V 2 bases and J 2 bases; bases outside gene matches: 0. The DNA for the CDR3 is TGTGCCAGCAGCTTAAGCGGGGGGGCCTACGAGCAGTACTTC. It translates to CASSLSGGAYEQYF.

The CDR3 here is CASSLEPVVDYGYTF. CDR3 coding DNA: TGCGCCAGCAGCTTGGAACCAGTGGTGGACTATGGCTACACCTTC. The J gene is TRBJ1-2, the V gene TRBV5-1; D unclear. The CDR3 covers 15 residues. Germline V lookup: CDR1 SGHRS, CDR2 YFSETQ. V gave up 0 bases and J gave up 3 bases, with 12 bases separating them.

This clone was counted a single time. This chain joins TRBV14 and TRBJ1-2; TRBD1 matches 9 bases. Trimming took 6 bases from V and 6 from J; bases not matched to a gene: 2. This CDR3 has 12 residues. CDR1 and CDR2 (germline): SGHDN, FVKESK. In DNA, the CDR3 is TGTGCCAGCAGGCGGACAGGGGATGGCTACACCTTC. Translating gives CASRRTGDGYTF.

The chain links TRBV18 to TRBJ1-2; D is perhaps TRBD1 (5 bases). CDR3 length: 13 residues. The germline V gene encodes CDR1 KGHSH and CDR2 LQKENI. The germline V and J ends were trimmed by 6 bases and 1 base, with 9 bases remaining between them. CDR3 in DNA: TGTGCCAGCTCGCTAGACAGTAACTATGGCTACACCTTC. This translates into CASSLDSNYGYTF. The full variable domain, completed using reference TRBV18 and TRBJ1-2, is NAGVMQNPRHLVRRRGQEARLRCSPMKGHSHVYWYRQLPEEGLKFMVYLQKENIIDESGMPKERFSAEFPKEGPSILRIQQVVRGDSAAYFCASSLDSNYGYTFGSGTRLTVV.

The gene calls are TRBV12-5 and TRBJ2-4, with 8 bases matching TRBD1. Germline V gene data show CDR1 as LGHNT and CDR2 as FRNRAP. Trimming removed 0 bases from V and 3 bases from J; junction bases left unmatched: 7. This CDR3 is built from 17 residues. As DNA, the CDR3 is TGTGCTAGTGGTTTGGTCAAGACAGGGGAGCACAAAAACATTCAGTACTTC. Its protein product is CASGLVKTGEHKNIQYF.

The genes are TRBV5-1 and TRBJ1-2; D call uncertain. Germline lookup yields CDR1 SGHRS and CDR2 YFSETQ. The CDR3 runs 12 residues. V was shortened by 5 bases and J by 6 bases, with 11 bases between the two germline ends. This CDR3 reads CASSPTRDGYTF. CDR3 bases: TGCGCCAGCAGTCCAACGAGAGATGGCTACACCTTC. Full variable domain (remainder filled in from reference TRBV5-1 and TRBJ1-2): KAGVTQTPRYLIKTRGQQVTLSCSPISGHRSVSWYQQTPGQGLQFLFEYFSETQRNKGNFPGRFSGRQFSNSRSEMNVSTLELGDSALYLCASSPTRDGYTFGSGTRLTVV.

The chain's CDR3 is CASSETGAGYNEQFF. In nucleotides, the CDR3 is TGTGCCAGCAGCGAGACAGGGGCGGGCTACAATGAGCAGTTCTTC. The V call is TRBV27, the J call TRBJ2-1, with 8 positions matching TRBD1. The CDR3 loop spans 15 amino acids. CDR1 and CDR2 (germline): MNHEY, SMNVEV (reference sequence). The J segment lost 3 bases and the V segment lost 6 bases, leaving 7 bases of the junction unmatched.

In this sample, this clone turned up a few times. The V call is TRBV7-9, the J call TRBJ1-1; the D is unclear. Trimming took 5 bases from V and 4 from J, leaving 14 bases between them. The CDR3 runs to 14 residues. In germline, CDR1 is SEHNR, CDR2 FQNEAQ (reference sequence). The CDR3 nucleotides read TGTGCCAGCAGCCCCCCTGGAGGGCCCACTGAAGCTTTCTTT. This translates into CASSPPGGPTEAFF.

The chain has TRBV5-1 and TRBJ1-3; D possibly corresponds to TRBD1 (6 bases). Germline-derived CDR1 and CDR2 are SGHRS and YFSETQ. Trimming left V 0 bases short and J 8 bases short, with 18 bases between. CDR3 length: 16 amino acids. The CDR3 here is CASSLAVRAGADTIYF. CDR3 DNA: TGCGCCAGCAGCTTGGCTGTACGGGCAGGGGCGGACACCATATATTTT.

This chain joins TRBV14 and TRBJ1-2, with D possibly being TRBD1 (5 bases). CDR3 length equals 14 residues. Germline V gene sequence: CDR1 SGHDN, CDR2 FVKESK. Trimming pared 0 bases from V and 4 bases from J, leaving 9 bases between. The CDR3: CASSQEGRIYGYTF. The CDR3 region has the DNA TGTGCCAGCAGCCAAGAGGGGCGGATCTATGGCTACACCTTC.

V is TRBV7-2 and J is TRBJ1-4, with 7 bases that match TRBD1. CDR3 length: 15 residues. The junction had 10 bases not matched to a gene; V was cut back by 4 bases and J by 8 bases. Germline CDR1 SGHTA, CDR2 FQGNSA. CDR3 nucleotide sequence: TGTGCCAGCAGCTCACACAGGGGTGGGGGAGAAAAACTGTTTTTT. Translated, it gives CASSSHRGGGEKLFF.

The chain uses TRBV5-1 and TRBJ1-6, with D maybe TRBD1 (5 bases). The CDR3 extends over 14 amino acids. V dropped 4 bases and J dropped 6 bases, with 11 bases sitting between them. Germline CDR1 SGHRS, CDR2 YFSETQ. CDR3 sequence (DNA): TGCGCCAGCAGCCCAGGGTTGAGTAATTCACCCCTCCACTTT. This gives the protein CASSPGLSNSPLHF.

The sample holds a few counts of this clone. V gene TRBV10-2 combines with J gene TRBJ2-2, with D maybe TRBD2 (5 bases). Germline values: CDR1 WSHSY, CDR2 SAAADI. The CDR3 sequence is 15 residues long. V lost 0 bases to trimming and J lost 6 bases, with 11 bases between them. The CDR3 DNA is TGCGCCAGCAGTGAGTCGAGAGGGTCGGCCGGGGAGCTGTTTTTT. Its translation is CASSESRGSAGELFF.

The chain carries TRBV30 and TRBJ2-3, with D perhaps TRBD1 (5 bases). The CDR3 loop spans 14 amino acids. The ends were cut back, 0 bases at V and 2 bases at J, with 9 bases in the middle. The germline V gene has CDR1 GTSNPN and CDR2 SVGIG (reference sequence). The CDR3 DNA is TGTGCCTGGAGTGTGGACACTATCACAGATACGCAGTATTTT. Encoded protein: CAWSVDTITDTQYF.

The chain combines TRBV27 with TRBJ1-1; possibly TRBD1 for D (6 bases). CDR3 size: 13 residues. V shed 4 bases and J shed 1 base, with 7 bases lying between them. Germline V gene sequence: CDR1 MNHEY, CDR2 SMNVEV (reference sequence). CDR3 region: CASSYRENTEAFF. The CDR3 region has the DNA TGTGCCAGCAGTTACAGGGAGAACACTGAAGCTTTCTTT.

The V call is TRBV5-7, the J call TRBJ2-7; D gene unclear. TRBV5-7 is designated an ORF whose function remains uncertain. The CDR3 contains 13 residues. V was trimmed by 2 bases and J by 2 bases, leaving 8 bases between them. The CDR3 DNA is TGTGCCAGCAGCTTTCGGCGGACCTACGAGCAGTACTTC. Protein product: CASSFRRTYEQYF.